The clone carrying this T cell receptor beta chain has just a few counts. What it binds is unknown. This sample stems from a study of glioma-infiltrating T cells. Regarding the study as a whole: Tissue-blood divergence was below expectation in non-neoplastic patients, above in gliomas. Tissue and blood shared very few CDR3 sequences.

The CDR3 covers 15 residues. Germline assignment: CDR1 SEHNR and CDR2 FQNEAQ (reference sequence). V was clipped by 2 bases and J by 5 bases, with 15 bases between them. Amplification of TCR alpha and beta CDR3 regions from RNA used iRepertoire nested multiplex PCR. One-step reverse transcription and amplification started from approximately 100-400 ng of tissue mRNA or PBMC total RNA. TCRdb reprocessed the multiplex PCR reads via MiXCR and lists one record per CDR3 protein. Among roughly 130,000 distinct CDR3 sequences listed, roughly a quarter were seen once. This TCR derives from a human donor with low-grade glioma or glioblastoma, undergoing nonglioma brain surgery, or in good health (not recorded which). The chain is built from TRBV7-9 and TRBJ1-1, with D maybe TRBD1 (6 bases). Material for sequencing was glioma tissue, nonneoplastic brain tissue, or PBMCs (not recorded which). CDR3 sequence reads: CASSLYRGRRTEAFF. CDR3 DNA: TGTGCCAGCAGCTTATATCGGGGGCGAAGGACTGAAGCTTTCTTT.